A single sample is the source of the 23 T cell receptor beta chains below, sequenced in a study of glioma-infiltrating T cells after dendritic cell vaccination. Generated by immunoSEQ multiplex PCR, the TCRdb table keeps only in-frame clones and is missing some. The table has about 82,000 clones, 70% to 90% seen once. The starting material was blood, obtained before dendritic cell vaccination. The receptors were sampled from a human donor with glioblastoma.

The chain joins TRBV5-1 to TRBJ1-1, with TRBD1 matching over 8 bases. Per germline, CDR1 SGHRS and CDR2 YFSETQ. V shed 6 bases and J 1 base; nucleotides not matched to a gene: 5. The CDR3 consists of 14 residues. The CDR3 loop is CASISGQGNTEAFF. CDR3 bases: TGCGCCAGCATCTCCGGACAGGGGAACACTGAAGCTTTCTTT.

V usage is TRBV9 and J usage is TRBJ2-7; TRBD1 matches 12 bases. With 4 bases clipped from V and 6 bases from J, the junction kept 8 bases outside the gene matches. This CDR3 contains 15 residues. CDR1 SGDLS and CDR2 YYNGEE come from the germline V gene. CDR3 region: CASSPTGQGASEQYF. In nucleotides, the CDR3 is TGTGCCAGCAGCCCAACGGGACAGGGGGCCTCCGAGCAGTACTTC.

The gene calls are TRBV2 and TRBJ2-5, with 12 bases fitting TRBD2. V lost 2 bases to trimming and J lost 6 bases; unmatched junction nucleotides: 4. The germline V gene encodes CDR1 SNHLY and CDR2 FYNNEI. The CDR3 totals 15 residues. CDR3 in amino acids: CASSERTSGAKTQYF. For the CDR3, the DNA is TGTGCCAGCAGTGAACGGACTAGCGGGGCAAAGACCCAGTACTTC.

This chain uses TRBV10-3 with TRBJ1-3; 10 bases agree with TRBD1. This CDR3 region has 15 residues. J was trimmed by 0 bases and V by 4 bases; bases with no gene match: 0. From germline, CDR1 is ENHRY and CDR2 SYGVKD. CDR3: CAISGTGGSGNTIYF. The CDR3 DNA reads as TGTGCCATCAGTGGGACAGGGGGCTCTGGAAACACCATATATTTT.

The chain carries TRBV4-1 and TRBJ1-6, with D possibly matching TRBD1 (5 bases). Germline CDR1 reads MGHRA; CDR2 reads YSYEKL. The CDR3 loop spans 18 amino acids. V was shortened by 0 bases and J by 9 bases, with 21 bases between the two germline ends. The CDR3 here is CASSQEGRWPTGGSPLHF. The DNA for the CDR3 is TGCGCCAGCAGCCAAGAGGGGCGCTGGCCAACTGGCGGTTCACCCCTCCACTTT.

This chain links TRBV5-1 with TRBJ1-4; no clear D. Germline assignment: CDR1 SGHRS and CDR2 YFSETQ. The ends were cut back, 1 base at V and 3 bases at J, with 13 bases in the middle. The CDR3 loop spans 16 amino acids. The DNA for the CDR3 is TGCGCCAGCAGCTTGACGGGAGACGTCGCTAATGAAAAACTGTTTTTT. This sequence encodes CASSLTGDVANEKLFF.

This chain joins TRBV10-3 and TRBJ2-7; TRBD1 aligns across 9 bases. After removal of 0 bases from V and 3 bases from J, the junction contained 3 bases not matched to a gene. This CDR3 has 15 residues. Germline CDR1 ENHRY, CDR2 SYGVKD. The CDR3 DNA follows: TGTGCCATCAGTGAGTCGGGACAGGGTTTCTACGAGCAGTACTTC. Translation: CAISESGQGFYEQYF.

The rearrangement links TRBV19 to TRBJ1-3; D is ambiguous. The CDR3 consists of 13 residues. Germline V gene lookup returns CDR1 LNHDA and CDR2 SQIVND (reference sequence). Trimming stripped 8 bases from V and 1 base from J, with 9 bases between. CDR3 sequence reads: CASRLASGNTIYF. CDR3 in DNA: TGTGCCAGTCGATTGGCTTCTGGAAACACCATATATTTT.

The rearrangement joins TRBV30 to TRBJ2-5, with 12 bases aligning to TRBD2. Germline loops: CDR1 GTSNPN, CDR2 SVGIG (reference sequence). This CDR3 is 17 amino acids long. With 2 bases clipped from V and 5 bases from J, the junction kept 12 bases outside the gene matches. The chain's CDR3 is CAWSPMTRLAGEETQYF. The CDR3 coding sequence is TGTGCCTGGAGTCCAATGACACGACTAGCGGGAGAGGAGACCCAGTACTTC.

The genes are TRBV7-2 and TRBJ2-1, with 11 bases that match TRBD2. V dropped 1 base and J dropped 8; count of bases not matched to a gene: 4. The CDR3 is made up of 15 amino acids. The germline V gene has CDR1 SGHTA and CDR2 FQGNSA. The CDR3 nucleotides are TGTGCCAGCAGCTTAGTAGCGGGAGGGCCCGATGAGCAGTTCTTC. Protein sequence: CASSLVAGGPDEQFF.

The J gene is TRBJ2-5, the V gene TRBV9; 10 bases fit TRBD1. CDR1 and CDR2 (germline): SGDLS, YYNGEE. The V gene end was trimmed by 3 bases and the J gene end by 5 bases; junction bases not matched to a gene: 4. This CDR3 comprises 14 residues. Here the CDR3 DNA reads TGTGCCAGCAGCGCGGGACAGGGGAGTGAGACCCAGTACTTC. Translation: CASSAGQGSETQYF.

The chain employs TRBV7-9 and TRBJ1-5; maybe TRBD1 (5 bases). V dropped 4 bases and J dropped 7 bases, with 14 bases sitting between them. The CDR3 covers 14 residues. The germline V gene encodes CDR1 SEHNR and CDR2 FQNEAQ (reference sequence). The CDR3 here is CASSSSGTRQPQHF. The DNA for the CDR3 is TGTGCCAGCAGCTCGTCAGGGACTCGGCAGCCCCAGCATTTT.

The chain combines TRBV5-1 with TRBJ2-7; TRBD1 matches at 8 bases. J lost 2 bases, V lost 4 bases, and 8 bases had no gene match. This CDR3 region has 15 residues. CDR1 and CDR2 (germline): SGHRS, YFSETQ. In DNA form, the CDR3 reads TGCGCCAGCAGCCCACCCGGGACAGGTACCTACGAGCAGTACTTC. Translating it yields CASSPPGTGTYEQYF.

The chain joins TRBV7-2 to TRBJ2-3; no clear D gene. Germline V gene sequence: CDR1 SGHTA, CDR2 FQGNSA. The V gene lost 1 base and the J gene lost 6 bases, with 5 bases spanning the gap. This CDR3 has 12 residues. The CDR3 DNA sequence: TGTGCCAGCAGCTTAGGCCGGGATACGCAGTATTTT. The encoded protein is CASSLGRDTQYF.

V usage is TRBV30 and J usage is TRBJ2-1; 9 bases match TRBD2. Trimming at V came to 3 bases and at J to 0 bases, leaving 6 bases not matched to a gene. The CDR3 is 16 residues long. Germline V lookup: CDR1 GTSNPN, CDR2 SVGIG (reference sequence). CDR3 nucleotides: TGTGCCTGGAGGACTAGCGGACTTAGCTCCTACAATGAGCAGTTCTTC. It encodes CAWRTSGLSSYNEQFF. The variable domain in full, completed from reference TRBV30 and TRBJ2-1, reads SQTIHQWPATLVQPVGSPLSLECTVEGTSNPNLYWYRQAAGRGLQLLFYSVGIGQISSEVPQNLSASRPQDRQFILSSKKLLLSDSGFYLCAWRTSGLSSYNEQFFGPGTRLTVL.

This CDR3 is CAWASGVSYEQYF. The CDR3 nucleotides are TGTGCCTGGGCCAGCGGGGTCTCCTACGAGCAGTACTTC. The rearrangement joins TRBV30 to TRBJ2-7, with TRBD2 matching over 7 bases. The V gene's germline CDR1 is GTSNPN and CDR2 SVGIG (reference sequence). The CDR3 is made up of 13 amino acids. The J segment lost 0 bases and the V segment lost 5 bases, leaving 4 bases of the junction unmatched.

The CDR3: CASSFSADTQYF. Written as DNA, the CDR3 is TGCGCCAGCAGCTTTTCGGCAGATACGCAGTATTTT. This chain joins TRBV5-1 and TRBJ2-3; D call uncertain. V lost 2 bases and J lost 4, with 5 bases in between. The CDR3 covers 12 residues. The germline V gene encodes CDR1 SGHRS and CDR2 YFSETQ. The full variable domain, its missing parts supplied by reference TRBV5-1 and TRBJ2-3, is KAGVTQTPRYLIKTRGQQVTLSCSPISGHRSVSWYQQTPGQGLQFLFEYFSETQRNKGNFPGRFSGRQFSNSRSEMNVSTLELGDSALYLCASSFSADTQYFGPGTRLTVL.

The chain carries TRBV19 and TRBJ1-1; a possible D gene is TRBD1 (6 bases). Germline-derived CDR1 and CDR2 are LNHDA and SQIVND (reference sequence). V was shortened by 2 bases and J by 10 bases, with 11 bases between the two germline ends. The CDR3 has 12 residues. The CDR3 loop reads CASSIPQGVAFF. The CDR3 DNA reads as TGTGCCAGTAGTATACCACAGGGTGTAGCTTTCTTT.

The CDR3 DNA reads as TGCGCCAGCAGCAAGGGGGTTTCTGGCTACGAGCAGTACTTC. Translated, it gives CASSKGVSGYEQYF. This sequence joins TRBV5-1 and TRBJ2-7; TRBD1 is a possible D gene (6 bases). The CDR3 has 14 residues. Germline loops: CDR1 SGHRS, CDR2 YFSETQ. The germline V and J ends were trimmed by 4 bases and 3 bases, with 14 bases remaining between them.

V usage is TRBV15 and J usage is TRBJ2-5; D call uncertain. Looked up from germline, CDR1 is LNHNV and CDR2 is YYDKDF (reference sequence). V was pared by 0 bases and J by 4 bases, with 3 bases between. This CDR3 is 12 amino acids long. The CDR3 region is CATSRDIETQYF. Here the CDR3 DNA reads TGTGCCACCAGCAGAGATATAGAGACCCAGTACTTC.

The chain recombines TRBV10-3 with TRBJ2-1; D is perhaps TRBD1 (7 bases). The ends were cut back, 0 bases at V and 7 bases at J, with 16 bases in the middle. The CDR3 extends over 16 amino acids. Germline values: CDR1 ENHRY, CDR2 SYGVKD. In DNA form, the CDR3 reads TGTGCCATCAGTGAGTCTGGCAGGGGGGATGGTAATGAGCAGTTCTTC. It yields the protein CAISESGRGDGNEQFF.

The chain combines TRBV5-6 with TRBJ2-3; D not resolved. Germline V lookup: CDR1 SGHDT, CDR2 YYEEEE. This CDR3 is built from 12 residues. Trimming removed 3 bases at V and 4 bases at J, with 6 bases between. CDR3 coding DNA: TGTGCCAGCAGCTCCCACTCAGATACGCAGTATTTT. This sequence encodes CASSSHSDTQYF.

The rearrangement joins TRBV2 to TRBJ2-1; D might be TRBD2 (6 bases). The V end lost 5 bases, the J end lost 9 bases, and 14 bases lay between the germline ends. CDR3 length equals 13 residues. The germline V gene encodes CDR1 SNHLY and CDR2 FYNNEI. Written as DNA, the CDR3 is TGTGCCAGCAGTCGGGAGTCGGAGGGTGAGCAGTTCTTC. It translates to CASSRESEGEQFF.